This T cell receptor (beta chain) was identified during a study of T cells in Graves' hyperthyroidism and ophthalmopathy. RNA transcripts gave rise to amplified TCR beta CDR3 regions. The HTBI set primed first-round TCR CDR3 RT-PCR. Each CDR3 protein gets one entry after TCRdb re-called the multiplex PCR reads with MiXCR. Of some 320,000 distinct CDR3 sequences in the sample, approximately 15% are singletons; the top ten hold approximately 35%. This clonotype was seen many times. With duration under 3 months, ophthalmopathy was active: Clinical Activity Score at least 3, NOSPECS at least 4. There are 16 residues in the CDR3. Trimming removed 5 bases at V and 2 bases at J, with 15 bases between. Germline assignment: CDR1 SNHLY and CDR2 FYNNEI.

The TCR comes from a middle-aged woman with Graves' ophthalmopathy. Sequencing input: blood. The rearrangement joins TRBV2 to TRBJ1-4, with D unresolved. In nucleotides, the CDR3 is TGTGCCAGCAGTCGATGGTTGAGAACGACTAATGAAAAACTGTTTTTT. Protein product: CASSRWLRTTNEKLFF.